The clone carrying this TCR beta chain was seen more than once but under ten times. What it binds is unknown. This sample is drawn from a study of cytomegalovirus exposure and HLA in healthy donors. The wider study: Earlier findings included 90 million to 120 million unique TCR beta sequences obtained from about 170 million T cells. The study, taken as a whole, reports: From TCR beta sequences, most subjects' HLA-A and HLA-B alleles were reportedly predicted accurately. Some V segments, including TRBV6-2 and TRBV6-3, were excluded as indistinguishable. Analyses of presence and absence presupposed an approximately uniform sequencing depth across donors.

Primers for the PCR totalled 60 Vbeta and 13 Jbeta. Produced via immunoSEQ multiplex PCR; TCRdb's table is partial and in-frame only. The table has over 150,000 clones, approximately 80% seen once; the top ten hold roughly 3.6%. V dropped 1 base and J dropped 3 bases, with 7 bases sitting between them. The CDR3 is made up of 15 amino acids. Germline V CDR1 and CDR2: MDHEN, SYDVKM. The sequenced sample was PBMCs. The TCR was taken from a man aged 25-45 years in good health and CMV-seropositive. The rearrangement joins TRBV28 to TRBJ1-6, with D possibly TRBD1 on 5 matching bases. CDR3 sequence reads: CASSLYGGYNSPLHF. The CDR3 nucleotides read TGTGCCAGCAGTTTATACGGGGGCTATAATTCACCCCTCCACTTT.